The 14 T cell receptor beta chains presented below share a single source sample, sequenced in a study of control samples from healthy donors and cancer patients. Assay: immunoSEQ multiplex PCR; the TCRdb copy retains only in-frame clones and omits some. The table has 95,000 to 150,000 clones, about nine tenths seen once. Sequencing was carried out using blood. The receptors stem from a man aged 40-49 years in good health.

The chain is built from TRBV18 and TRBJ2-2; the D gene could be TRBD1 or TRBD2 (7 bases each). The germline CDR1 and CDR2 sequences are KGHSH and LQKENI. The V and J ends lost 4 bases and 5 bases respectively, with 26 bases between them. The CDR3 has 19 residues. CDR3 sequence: CASSRNDAREGALTGELFF. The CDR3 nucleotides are TGTGCCAGCTCACGGAACGACGCAAGGGAGGGGGCTCTGACCGGGGAGCTGTTTTTT. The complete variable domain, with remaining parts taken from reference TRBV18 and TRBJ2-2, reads NAGVMQNPRHLVRRRGQEARLRCSPMKGHSHVYWYRQLPEEGLKFMVYLQKENIIDESGMPKERFSAEFPKEGPSILRIQQVVRGDSAAYFCASSRNDAREGALTGELFFGEGSRLTVL.

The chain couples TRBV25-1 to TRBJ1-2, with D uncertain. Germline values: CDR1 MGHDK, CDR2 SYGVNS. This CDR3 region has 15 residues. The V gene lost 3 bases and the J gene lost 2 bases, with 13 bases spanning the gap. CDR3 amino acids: CASSETRAGNYGYTF. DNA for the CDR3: TGTGCCAGCAGTGAGACCCGGGCAGGAAACTATGGCTACACCTTC.

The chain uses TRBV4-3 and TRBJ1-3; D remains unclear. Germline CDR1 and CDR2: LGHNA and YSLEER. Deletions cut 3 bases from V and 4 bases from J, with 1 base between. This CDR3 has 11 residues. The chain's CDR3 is CASSQGNTIYF. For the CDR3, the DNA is TGCGCCAGCAGCCAGGGAAACACCATATATTTT.

DNA for the CDR3: TGTGCCAGCAGTCCGGCGCGGGGGGCGTGGGAAAAACTGTTTTTT. It is translated as CASSPARGAWEKLFF. The chain links TRBV6-6 to TRBJ1-4; possible D gene TRBD1, 6 bases. CDR3 length equals 15 residues. The germline V gene has CDR1 MNHNY and CDR2 SVGAGI (reference sequence). The ends were cut back, 5 bases at V and 8 bases at J, with 18 bases in the middle.

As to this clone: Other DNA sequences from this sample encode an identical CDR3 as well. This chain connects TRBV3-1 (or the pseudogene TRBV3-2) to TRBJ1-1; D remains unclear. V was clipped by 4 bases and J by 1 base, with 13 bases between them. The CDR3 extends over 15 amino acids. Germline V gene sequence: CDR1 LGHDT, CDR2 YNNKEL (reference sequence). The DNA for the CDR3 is TGTGCCAGCAGCCCTTTGGGGAACAGGAACACTGAAGCTTTCTTT. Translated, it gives CASSPLGNRNTEAFF.

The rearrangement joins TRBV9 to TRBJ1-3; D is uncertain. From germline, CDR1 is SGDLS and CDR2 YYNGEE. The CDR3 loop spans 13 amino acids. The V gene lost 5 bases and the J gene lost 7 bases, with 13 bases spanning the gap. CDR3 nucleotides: TGTGCCAGCAGACGGCCGGACGAGAACACCATATATTTT. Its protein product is CASRRPDENTIYF.

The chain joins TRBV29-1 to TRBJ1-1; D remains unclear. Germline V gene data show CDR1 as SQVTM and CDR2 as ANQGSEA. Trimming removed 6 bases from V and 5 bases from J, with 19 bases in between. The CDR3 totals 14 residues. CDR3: CSVIPTVAGTEAFF. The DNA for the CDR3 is TGCAGCGTGATCCCCACAGTTGCAGGAACTGAAGCTTTCTTT.

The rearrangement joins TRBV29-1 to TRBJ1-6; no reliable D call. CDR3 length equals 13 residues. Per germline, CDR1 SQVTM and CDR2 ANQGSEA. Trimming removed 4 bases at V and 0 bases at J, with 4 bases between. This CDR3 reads CSVALSYNSPLHF. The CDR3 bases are TGCAGCGTTGCCCTCTCCTATAATTCACCCCTCCACTTT.

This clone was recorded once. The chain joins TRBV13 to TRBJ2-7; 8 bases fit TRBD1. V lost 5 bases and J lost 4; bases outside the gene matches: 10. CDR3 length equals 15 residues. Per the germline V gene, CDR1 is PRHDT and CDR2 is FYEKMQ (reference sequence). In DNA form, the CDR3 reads TGTGCCAGCAGCCAACCGACCGGGACAGGTTACGAGCAGTACTTC. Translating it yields CASSQPTGTGYEQYF.

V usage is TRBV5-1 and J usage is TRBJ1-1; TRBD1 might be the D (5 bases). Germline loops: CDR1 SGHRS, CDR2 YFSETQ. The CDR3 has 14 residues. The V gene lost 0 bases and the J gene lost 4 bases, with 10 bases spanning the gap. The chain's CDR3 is CASSLGAGLTEAFF. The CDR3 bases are TGCGCCAGCAGCTTGGGGGCAGGGCTCACTGAAGCTTTCTTT. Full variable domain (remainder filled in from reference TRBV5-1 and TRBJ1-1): KAGVTQTPRYLIKTRGQQVTLSCSPISGHRSVSWYQQTPGQGLQFLFEYFSETQRNKGNFPGRFSGRQFSNSRSEMNVSTLELGDSALYLCASSLGAGLTEAFFGQGTRLTVV.

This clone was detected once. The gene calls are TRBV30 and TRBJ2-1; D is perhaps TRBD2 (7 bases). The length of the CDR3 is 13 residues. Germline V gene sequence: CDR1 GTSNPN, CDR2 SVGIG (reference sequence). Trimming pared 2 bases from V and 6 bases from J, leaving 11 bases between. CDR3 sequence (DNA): TGTGCCTGGAGTCGGGGGGCTGTCAATGAGCAGTTCTTC. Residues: CAWSRGAVNEQFF.

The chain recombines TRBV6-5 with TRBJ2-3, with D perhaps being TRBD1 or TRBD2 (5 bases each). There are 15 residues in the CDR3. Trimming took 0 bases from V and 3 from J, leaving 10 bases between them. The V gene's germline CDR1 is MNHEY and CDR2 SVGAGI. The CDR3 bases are TGTGCCAGCAGTTACTCGGGACGGCGGACAGATACGCAGTATTTT. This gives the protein CASSYSGRRTDTQYF.

This CDR3 reads CASSLIESPLHF. In nucleotides, the CDR3 is TGTGCCAGCAGCTTAATAGAATCACCCCTCCACTTT. The J gene is TRBJ1-6, the V gene TRBV11-3, with no clear D. V was trimmed by 2 bases and J by 10 bases, leaving 6 bases between them. This CDR3 region has 12 residues. Germline V gene lookup returns CDR1 SGHNT and CDR2 YENEEA.

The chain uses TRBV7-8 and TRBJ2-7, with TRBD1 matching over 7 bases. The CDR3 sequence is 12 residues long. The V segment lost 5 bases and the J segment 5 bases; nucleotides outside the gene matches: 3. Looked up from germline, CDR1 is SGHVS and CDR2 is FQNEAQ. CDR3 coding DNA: TGTGCCAGCAGCGGGGACAGTCACGAGCAGTACTTC. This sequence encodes CASSGDSHEQYF. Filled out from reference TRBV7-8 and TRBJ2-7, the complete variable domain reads GAGVSQSPRYKVAKRGQDVALRCDPISGHVSLFWYQQALGQGPEFLTYFQNEAQLDKSGLPSDRFFAERPEGSVSTLKIQRTQQEDSAVYLCASSGDSHEQYFGPGTRLTVT.